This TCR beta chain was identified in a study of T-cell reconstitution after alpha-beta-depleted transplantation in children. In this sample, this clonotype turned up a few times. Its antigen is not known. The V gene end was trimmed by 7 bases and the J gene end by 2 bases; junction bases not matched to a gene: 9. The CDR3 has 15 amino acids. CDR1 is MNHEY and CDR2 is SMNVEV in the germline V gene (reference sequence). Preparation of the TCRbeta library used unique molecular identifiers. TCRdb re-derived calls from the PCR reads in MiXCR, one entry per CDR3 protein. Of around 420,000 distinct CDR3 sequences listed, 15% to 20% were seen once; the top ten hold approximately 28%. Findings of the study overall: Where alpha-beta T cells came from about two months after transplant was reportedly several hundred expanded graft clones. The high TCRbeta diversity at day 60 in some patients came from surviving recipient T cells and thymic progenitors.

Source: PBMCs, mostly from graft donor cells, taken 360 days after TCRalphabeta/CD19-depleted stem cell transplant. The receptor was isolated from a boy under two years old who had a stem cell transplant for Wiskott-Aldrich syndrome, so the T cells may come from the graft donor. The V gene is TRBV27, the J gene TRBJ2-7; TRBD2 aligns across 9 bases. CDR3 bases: TGTGCCAGCAACGCTGTTAGCGGGGGACCCTACGAGCAGTACTTC. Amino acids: CASNAVSGGPYEQYF.